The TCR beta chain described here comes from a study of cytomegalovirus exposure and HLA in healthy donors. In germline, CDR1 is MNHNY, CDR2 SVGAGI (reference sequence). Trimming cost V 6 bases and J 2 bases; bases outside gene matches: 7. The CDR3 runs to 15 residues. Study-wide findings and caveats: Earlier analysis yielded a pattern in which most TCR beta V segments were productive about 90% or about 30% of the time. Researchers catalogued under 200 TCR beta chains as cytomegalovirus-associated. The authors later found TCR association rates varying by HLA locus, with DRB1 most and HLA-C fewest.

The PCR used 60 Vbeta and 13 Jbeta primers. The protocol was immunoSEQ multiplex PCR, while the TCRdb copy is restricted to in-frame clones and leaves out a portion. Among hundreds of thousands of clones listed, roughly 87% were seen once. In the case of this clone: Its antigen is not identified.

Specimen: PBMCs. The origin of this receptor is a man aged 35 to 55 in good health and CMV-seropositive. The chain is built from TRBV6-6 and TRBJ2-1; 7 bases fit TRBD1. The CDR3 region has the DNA TGTGCCAGCAGCTACGGGACAGCGACCTACAATGAGCAGTTCTTC. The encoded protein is CASSYGTATYNEQFF.